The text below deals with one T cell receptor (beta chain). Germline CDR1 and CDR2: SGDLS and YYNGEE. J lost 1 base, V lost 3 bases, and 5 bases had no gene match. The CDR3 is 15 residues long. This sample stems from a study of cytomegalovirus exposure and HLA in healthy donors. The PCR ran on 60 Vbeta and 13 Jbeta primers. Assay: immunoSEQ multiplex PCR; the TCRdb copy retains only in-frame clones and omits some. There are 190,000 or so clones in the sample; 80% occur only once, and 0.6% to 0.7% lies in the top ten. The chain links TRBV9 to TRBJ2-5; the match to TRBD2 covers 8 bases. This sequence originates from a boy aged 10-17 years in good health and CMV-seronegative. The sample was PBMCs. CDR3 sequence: CASSAAGGLQETQYF. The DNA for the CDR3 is TGTGCCAGCAGCGCGGCGGGGGGCCTCCAAGAGACCCAGTACTTC.